A selection of T cell receptor beta chains follows, all from one sample in a study of STAT5B mutations in CD4+ large granular lymphocyte leukemia. Sequenced by immunoSEQ multiplex PCR; TCRdb stores in-frame clones only, minus some. This table holds tens of thousands of clones, around four fifths found once. The source material was CD4+ T cells from blood buffy coats. The receptors derive from a human donor in good health. The CDR3 runs from the conserved cysteine through the conserved F or W. The order of the fields is D gene, J gene, clone size, V gene, CDR3 DNA, CDR3 protein. The D gene is left open where the match is weak. Clone size is not always given. Where it is, it says once, few, many or a class for expanded clones.

>TRBD2|TRBJ2-7|NA|TRBV27
TGTGCCAGCAGTCGGGGGAGGGGCATCTCCTACGAGCAGTACTTC
CASSRGRGISYEQYF
>NA|TRBJ1-5|few|TRBV28
TGTGCCAGCAGTTTACTTCCCAGCAACAATCAGCCCCAGCATTTT
CASSLLPSNNQPQHF
>NA|TRBJ2-7|few|TRBV11-1
TGTGCCAGCAGCCCCCGTTACAGCTCCTACGAGCAGTACTTC
CASSPRYSSYEQYF
>NA|TRBJ1-1|NA|TRBV7-9
TGTGCCAGCAGCTTCAACACAGAGAACACTGAAGCTTTCTTT
CASSFNTENTEAFF
>NA|TRBJ2-2|NA|TRBV6-5
TGTGCCAGCAGTTACTCAGGGACCCACACCGGGGAGCTGTTTTTT
CASSYSGTHTGELFF
>NA|TRBJ1-4|NA|TRBV30
TGTGCCTGGAGAGGCCCAGTTGGGGATGAAAAACTGTTTTTT
CAWRGPVGDEKLFF
>NA|TRBJ1-1|NA|TRBV27
TGTGCCAGCAGTTTAGGCCAACAGGGCGCTGAAGCTTTCTTT
CASSLGQQGAEAFF
>NA|TRBJ1-4|NA|TRBV5-1
TGCGCCAGCAGCCTACTGACACGCGATGAAAAACTGTTTTTT
CASSLLTRDEKLFF
>NA|TRBJ2-4|few|TRBV6-5
TGTGCCAGCAGGCCCACAGGTTTAGCCAAAAACATTCAGTACTTC
CASRPTGLAKNIQYF
>NA|TRBJ2-1|NA|TRBV27
TGTGCCAGCAGTTTATGGGACGGTAGTTACAATGAGCAGTTCTTC
CASSLWDGSYNEQFF
>TRBD2|TRBJ2-1|NA|TRBV7-2
TGTGCCAGCAGCTTCGGGGCGCTAGCGGGAGGACGGCAGTTCTTC
CASSFGALAGGRQFF
>TRBD1|TRBJ2-1|NA|TRBV15
TGTGCCACCAGCAGAGGGGGGACAGGGGTGGTAAATGAGCAGTTCTTC
CATSRGGTGVVNEQFF
>NA|TRBJ2-7|few|TRBV28
TGTGCCAGCAGGGTACGGGACTCCTACGAGCAGTACTTC
CASRVRDSYEQYF
>TRBD2|TRBJ2-6|NA|TRBV4-1
TGCGCCAGCAGCCAAGGGTGGTACGGGACTAGCTCCGGGGCCAACGTCCTGACTTTC
CASSQGWYGTSSGANVLTF
>NA|TRBJ2-7|few|TRBV11-1
TGTGCCAGCAGCCAGCAGCCCTCCTACGAGCAGTACTTC
CASSQQPSYEQYF
>TRBD2|TRBJ2-1|NA|TRBV30
TGTGCCTGGAGTAGACTACTAGCGGGCAATAATGAGCAGTTCTTC
CAWSRLLAGNNEQFF
>TRBD1|TRBJ1-1|NA|TRBV5-6
TGTGCCAGCAGCCGCAGGGACAGGGAAAGCACTGAAGCTTTCTTT
CASSRRDRESTEAFF
>TRBD1|TRBJ2-6|NA|TRBV19
TGTGCCAGTAGTGGGAGGACAGGGCACACTGGGGCCAACGTCCTGACTTTC
CASSGRTGHTGANVLTF
>NA|TRBJ2-5|NA|TRBV28
TGTGCCAGCAGTTTACCGGGACTCCAAGAGACCCAGTACTTC
CASSLPGLQETQYF
>TRBD2|TRBJ2-7|NA|TRBV18
TGTGCCAGCTCACCAAACCCACCTGCGTGGGAGGGTATTTACGAGCAGTACTTC
CASSPNPPAWEGIYEQYF
>NA|TRBJ1-2|NA|TRBV6-1
TGTGCCAGCAGTGATGAAGGGCAGGGGAACTATGGCTACACCTTC
CASSDEGQGNYGYTF
>NA|TRBJ2-7|NA|TRBV27
TGTGCCAGCAAACCCCGGACTCTAGCTCTCGAGCAGTACTTC
CASKPRTLALEQYF
>NA|TRBJ2-7|NA|TRBV28
TGTGCCAGCAGTTTGAGTGGGCCCGAGCAGTACTTC
CASSLSGPEQYF
>TRBD1|TRBJ2-3|NA|TRBV27
TGTGCCAGCATGGACAGGGGACTTAGCACAGATACGCAGTATTTT
CASMDRGLSTDTQYF
>TRBD1|TRBJ2-7|NA|TRBV18
TGTGCCAGCTCACCCGGGACAGGGTCCTACGAGCAGTACTTC
CASSPGTGSYEQYF
>NA|TRBJ2-2|NA|TRBV7-8
TGTGCCAGCAGCTTAGGATCCGGGGAGCTGTTTTTT
CASSLGSGELFF
>TRBD1|TRBJ2-1|NA|TRBV6-1
TGTGCCAGCAGGCGACAGGGAACGTACAATGAGCAGTTCTTC
CASRRQGTYNEQFF
>NA|TRBJ1-4|NA|TRBV7-3
TGTGCCAGCAGCTCCATCTTTGGGTCTAATGAAAAACTGTTTTTT
CASSSIFGSNEKLFF
>NA|TRBJ2-1|once|TRBV28
TGTGCCAGCAGTTTGATAGGCCCAGCATACAATGAGCAGTTCTTC
CASSLIGPAYNEQFF
>TRBD1|TRBJ1-6|NA|TRBV5-1
TGCGCCAGCAGCGACAGGGATAATTCACCCCTCCACTTT
CASSDRDNSPLHF
>NA|TRBJ1-3|few|TRBV30
TGTGCCTGGAGTGTATCAGGGACTGGAAACACCATATATTTT
CAWSVSGTGNTIYF
>TRBD1|TRBJ2-7|NA|TRBV28
TGTGCCAGCAGGACAGGGGGCTACGAGCAGTACTTC
CASRTGGYEQYF
>TRBD2|TRBJ2-7|NA|TRBV5-1
TGCGCCAGCAGCAACGGGACTAGTCCCTCCTACGAGCAGTACTTC
CASSNGTSPSYEQYF
>TRBD2|TRBJ2-2|NA|TRBV4-2
TGTGCCAGCAGCCTAACTGCGGGAGAGACCGGGGAGCTGTTTTTT
CASSLTAGETGELFF
>TRBD1|TRBJ1-6|NA|TRBV28
TGTGCCGCCACAGGGGCAAATTCACCCCTCCACTTT
CAATGANSPLHF
>TRBD1|TRBJ1-1|NA|TRBV6-4
TGTGCCAGCAGACTCGGACAGGGAGGGGACACTGAAGCTTTCTTT
CASRLGQGGDTEAFF
>TRBD1|TRBJ2-7|NA|TRBV10-3
TGTGCCATCAGTGAGTCGATGGACAGGGGCCACGAGCAGTACTTC
CAISESMDRGHEQYF
>NA|TRBJ2-2|NA|TRBV30
TGTGCCTCCCGACGGGCGGGACTGAACACCGGGGAGCTGTTTTTT
CASRRAGLNTGELFF
>NA|TRBJ2-5|NA|TRBV11-2
TGTGCCAGCAGCTTAAAAGACATTAGAGGGACCCAGTACTTC
CASSLKDIRGTQYF
>TRBD2|TRBJ2-7|NA|TRBV28
TGTGTTGTAGTCGGGGGGCTAGCGGGACGATACGAGCAGTACTTC
CVVVGGLAGRYEQYF
>NA|TRBJ2-7|NA|TRBV21-1
TGTGCCAGCAGCAACGACGGGATCTACGAGCAGTACTTC
CASSNDGIYEQYF
>NA|TRBJ1-4|NA|TRBV2
TGTGCCAGCAGTGAAAGGGGGGAGAGGGAAAAACTGTTTTTT
CASSERGEREKLFF
>TRBD1|TRBJ1-5|NA|TRBV2
TGTGCCAGCAGCAGACAGGGATTGAGCAATCAGCCCCAGCATTTT
CASSRQGLSNQPQHF
>TRBD1|TRBJ2-1|NA|TRBV11-2
TGTGCCAGCAGCTCATTACAGGGGCGATACAATGAGCAGTTCTTC
CASSSLQGRYNEQFF
>TRBD2|TRBJ2-3|once|TRBV5-4
TGTGCCAGCAGCTTGGCAGCGGGAGGGCCGGGAGATACGCAGTATTTT
CASSLAAGGPGDTQYF
>TRBD1|TRBJ2-2|NA|TRBV5-1
TGCGCCAGCAGTCCCGACAGGGACAACACCGGGGAGCTGTTTTTT
CASSPDRDNTGELFF
>TRBD2|TRBJ2-7|once|TRBV4-2
TGTGCCAGCAGCTTACTCGGGCTAGCGGACTCCTACGAGCAGTACTTC
CASSLLGLADSYEQYF
>NA|TRBJ2-7|NA|TRBV28
TGTGCCAGCAGGGCAGGGGTTTTCGAGCAGTACTTC
CASRAGVFEQYF
>NA|TRBJ2-1|NA|TRBV21-1
TGTGCCAGCAGCACCCGGGACGGCCACAATGAGCAGTTCTTC
CASSTRDGHNEQFF
>NA|TRBJ2-1|NA|TRBV4-2
TGTGCCAGCAGCCAAGATTCGGGGAACCCCTACAATGAGCAGTTCTTC
CASSQDSGNPYNEQFF
>NA|TRBJ1-1|NA|TRBV5-1
TGCGCCAGCAGCTCGCCTCAGGGGAGGCTACTGAACACTGAAGCTTTCTTT
CASSSPQGRLLNTEAFF
>TRBD2|TRBJ2-3|NA|TRBV7-9
TGTGCCAGCAGCTTTAGCGGGCTACGGGCAGATACGCAGTATTTT
CASSFSGLRADTQYF